The clone carrying this T cell receptor beta chain has more than one count but fewer than ten. The protocol was immunoSEQ multiplex PCR, while the TCRdb copy is restricted to in-frame clones and leaves out a portion. The table includes several thousand clones, around a third detected once. The data are from a study of graft-versus-host responses after intestinal transplantation. Plating of some 200,000 CFSE-labeled responder cells was done together with some 200,000 irradiated, violet-dye-labeled stimulator cells. The trim removed 3 bases at V and 3 bases at J, leaving 2 bases unmatched. The germline CDR1 and CDR2 sequences are SGHRS and YFSETQ. CDR3 length equals 13 residues.

The sample in question was alloreactive CD8+ T cells from a mixed lymphocyte reaction culture, obtained before intestinal transplant. Subset indicated: CFSE-low proliferating T cells sorted from roughly six-day pre-transplant mixed lymphocyte reaction (GvH or HvG direction). The TCR comes from a human patient who received an intestinal transplant. The chain couples TRBV5-1 to TRBJ1-1; 7 nucleotides agree with TRBD1. CDR3 in amino acids: CASSWDSYTEAFF. CDR3 DNA: TGCGCCAGCAGCTGGGACAGTTACACTGAAGCTTTCTTT.